This T cell receptor (beta chain) was found in a study of T cells in Graves' hyperthyroidism and ophthalmopathy (dated by TCRdb to the late 2010s). As for the study more broadly: Peripheral blood was collected at initial diagnosis, before any treatment. A discovery cohort of about 95 patients, roughly 43 with Graves' ophthalmopathy and about 58 with stable Graves' hyperthyroidism, was used to find distinguishing TCR V-J signatures. Whether ophthalmopathy could be predicted prospectively was tested in an independent validation cohort made up of some 20 hyperthyroidism patients plus 17 patients who later progressed to ophthalmopathy. The 85 to 100 discovery patients were randomly split 7:3 into training and test sets. The study also compared thyroid tissue and blood T-cell repertoires from 5 to 7 Graves' hyperthyroidism patients. After sampling, hyperthyroidism patients received methimazole starting at 30 mg daily, and ophthalmopathy patients received high-dose intravenous methylprednisolone. The paper describes TCR Vbeta CDR3 sequencing of fewer than 150 peripheral blood samples, made up of some 40 ophthalmopathy patients, approximately 76 hyperthyroidism patients and roughly 17 progressor patients.

This clonotype was counted at least ten times. This clone's antigen is unknown. No base quality information exists; no much larger clone differs at one position. Study-wide findings and limitations: A 13 V-J signature model separated ophthalmopathy from stable hyperthyroidism, with over 85% sensitivity and 81.08% specificity in cross-validation and 80%/75% in testing. Most expanded thyroid clonotypes (frequency above 0.001) were also found in blood, which suggests that blood repertoires may mirror thyroid immune responses. In validation, progression to ophthalmopathy was predicted by the model with 55% to 71% sensitivity and just over 72% specificity, a median of 6.5 months before onset. Sample size was not statistically predetermined, and blinding of investigators to group allocation was not performed.

Amplification of TCR beta CDR3 regions was carried out from RNA transcripts. The first round of RT-PCR for the TCR CDR3 was performed with the HTBI primer set and the Qiagen OneStep RT-PCR kit. Libraries were constructed in a second round of multiplex PCR, after which size selection and purification were performed. The libraries were sequenced on an Illumina HiSeq2000 using paired-end 100 bp reads. Under the source paper's analysis protocol: SOAPnuke was used to process the raw data, removing reads that contained adapters or uncalled bases, had a mean Phred below 15, or lacked an exact match to the constant primer or identifier. High-quality paired reads were merged using COPE v1.2.5, and each unique nucleotide sequence was defined as a clonotype. MiTCR v1.1 was used to align the clonotypes against IMGT TRBV, TRBD and TRBJ reference segments. The analysis included only V-J combinations with a frequency above 0.0001, which together covered 99% to 99.2% of the repertoires. A TCS score was defined as the ratio of F50 (clonal expansion) to E x V (chaos), with BLOSUM62-based TCRdist applied between CDR3 peptides within each V-J. Welch's t-statistics and random forest reduced 514 V-J features to 10 to 15, which were used in a naive Bayes classifier (R e1071). TCRdb cleaned the public reads at Q25 with fastp, built clones with MiXCR and kept in-frame beta chains. All rows with the same CDR3 protein become a single entry with the most common DNA and genes. The V and J calls, along with clone size, are taken from TCRdb and not from the paper's own processing. Across this sample there are roughly 380,000 distinct CDR3 sequences, with about a sixth seen only once. The leading ten clones occupy around 16% of the sample.

V loses 3 bases of germline sequence and J loses 7 bases, and the interval between the two ends is 10 bases. The CDR3 measures 13 amino acids from cysteine to phenylalanine. The kept DNA is CDR3 alone, 39 bases in frame from the first base. CDR1 SGHTA and CDR2 FQGNSA were looked up in the germline V gene. Ophthalmopathy patients had moderately to severely active disease, Clinical Activity Score of at least 3, NOSPECS grade of at least 4, and duration under 3 months. Exclusion was applied to patients with uncontrolled infections, other autoimmune diseases, pregnancy or lactation. Clinical symptoms, serum thyroxine and TRAb, thyroid ultrasound, and orbital computed tomography formed the basis for the diagnoses. Ficoll-Paque density gradient centrifugation was used to isolate PBMCs from about 9 ml of fresh peripheral blood. Total RNA was extracted using Trizol reagent, and RNA quality was assessed on an Agilent 2100 Bioanalyzer.

The chain was built from TRBV7-2 and TRBJ1-3, with the D segment identity uncertain. The receptor comes from a woman aged 35 to 49 with Graves' ophthalmopathy. The sequenced sample was blood. The nucleotide sequence is TGTGCCAGCAGCTTTAGTATGGTGAACACCATATATTTT. The encoded protein is CASSFSMVNTIYF.